This TCR beta chain originates from a study of T-cell memory formation after mild COVID-19. Study-wide results and limits: Clones that contracted from day 15 to 85 had balanced CD4/CD8; later expanders were CD4+ biased. CD4+ contracting clones were found mainly in CM and EM, and CD8+ ones in EMRA.

This clonotype was recorded at least ten times. The antigen remains undetermined. The CDR3 contains 13 residues. Trimming cost V 7 bases and J 5 bases, with 14 bases left between them. From 5'RACE with constant-segment primers came TCR alpha and TCR beta cDNA libraries that carried sample barcodes and UMIs. Each CDR3 protein gets one entry after TCRdb re-called the 5' RACE reads with MiXCR. The sample comprises 400,000 to 500,000 distinct CDR3 sequences, about 20% of which are singletons, and around 8% rests with the top ten. Material for sequencing was PBMCs or a T cell subset sorted from them (not recorded which). The TCR comes from an adult woman who had mild COVID-19 (a few samples of this study predate the infection). Cell type and time point are not known. J is TRBJ2-5 and V is TRBV12-3 or TRBV12-4; D is ambiguous. The DNA for the CDR3 is TGTGCCAGCATCCGGCTTCCGGAGGAGACCCAGTACTTC. It encodes CASIRLPEETQYF.